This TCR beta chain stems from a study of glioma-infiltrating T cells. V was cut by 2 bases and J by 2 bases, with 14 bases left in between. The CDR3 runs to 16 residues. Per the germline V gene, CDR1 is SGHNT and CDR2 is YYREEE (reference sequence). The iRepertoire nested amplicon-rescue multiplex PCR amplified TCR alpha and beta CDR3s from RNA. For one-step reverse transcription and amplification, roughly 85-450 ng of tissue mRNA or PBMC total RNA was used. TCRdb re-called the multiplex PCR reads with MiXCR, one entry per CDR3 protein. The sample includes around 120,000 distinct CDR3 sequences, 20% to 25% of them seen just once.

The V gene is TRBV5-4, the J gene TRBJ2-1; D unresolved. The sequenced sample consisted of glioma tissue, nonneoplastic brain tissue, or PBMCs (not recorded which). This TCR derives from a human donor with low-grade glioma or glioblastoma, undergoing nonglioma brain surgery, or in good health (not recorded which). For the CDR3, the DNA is TGTGCCAGCAGCTTCAACTTAGGGTTGACCTACAATGAGCAGTTCTTC. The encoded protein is CASSFNLGLTYNEQFF.